This T cell receptor beta chain emerged from a study of cytomegalovirus exposure and HLA in healthy donors. A multiplex PCR was run with 60 Vbeta primers and 13 Jbeta primers. Produced via immunoSEQ multiplex PCR; TCRdb's table is partial and in-frame only. The table records about 220,000 clones, over 80% of them present only once. This clone was found a few times. No antigen is known for it. Donors counted as nominally healthy when sampled, yet unrecorded immune exposures were likely. V shed 10 bases, J shed 3 bases, and the junction held 7 bases outside the gene matches. The CDR3 consists of 14 residues. The germline V gene encodes CDR1 MNHNS and CDR2 SASEGT. Notes on the study in general: An Asian-associated ancestry cluster reportedly showed fewer N-insertions than the approximately 620-donor mean in a later analysis. At a 0.05 false discovery rate, a later analysis found 15,000 to 20,000 TCR beta sequences to be associated with HLA alleles.

Sequenced: PBMCs. The chain joins TRBV6-1 to TRBJ2-3; 10 bases fit TRBD1. The receptor's source is a boy aged 2 to 10 in good health and CMV-seronegative. The CDR3 DNA reads TGTGCCACCCGGCGGGACAGGGGAACAGATACGCAGTATTTT. This translates into CATRRDRGTDTQYF.